These 30 T cell receptor beta chains were all obtained from the same sample, sequenced in a study of T-cell reconstitution after alpha-beta-depleted transplantation in children. Unique molecular identifiers were incorporated into the prepared TCRbeta library. TCRdb independently ran MiXCR on the PCR reads; one entry per CDR3 protein. The sample has about 72,000 distinct CDR3 sequences, about 7% seen once; the top ten hold around 2.5%. The material sequenced was PBMCs from the stem cell graft donor, taken from the stem cell graft. The receptors were gathered from a human donor who donated a stem cell graft to a child with acute lymphoblastic leukemia.

This clonotype came up a few times. V is TRBV6-5 and J is TRBJ2-7; D possibly corresponds to TRBD2 (7 bases). The CDR3 runs to 11 residues. V shed 9 bases and J shed 4 bases, with 10 bases lying between them. The germline V gene has CDR1 MNHEY and CDR2 SVGAGI. The CDR3 sequence: CASRGAYEQYF. CDR3 DNA: TGTGCCAGTCGGGGGGCGTACGAGCAGTACTTC.

At least ten counts were recorded for this clonotype. The chain uses TRBV20-1 and TRBJ1-1; TRBD1 aligns across 10 bases. The CDR3 extends over 14 amino acids. J gave up 3 bases and V 0 bases, and 1 base lay outside the gene matches. Germline CDR1 is DFQATT and CDR2 is SNEGSKA (reference sequence). The CDR3 spells CSARDGTGDTEAFF. As DNA, the CDR3 is TGCAGTGCTAGAGATGGGACAGGGGACACTGAAGCTTTCTTT.

This clonotype was seen a few times. V gene TRBV7-2 combines with J gene TRBJ2-7; a weak D match, TRBD2 (6 bases). Per germline, CDR1 SGHTA and CDR2 FQGNSA. This CDR3 is 14 amino acids long. With 5 bases removed from V and 0 bases from J, the gap between germline ends came to 11 bases. As DNA, the CDR3 is TGTGCCAGCAGCCCCTACGGGGGCTCCTACGAGCAGTACTTC. Residues: CASSPYGGSYEQYF.

This clonotype was detected ten times or more. The chain carries TRBV20-1 and TRBJ1-2; TRBD1 matches at 7 bases. CDR1 and CDR2 (germline): DFQATT, SNEGSKA (reference sequence). There are 12 residues in the CDR3. V lost 6 bases, J lost 4 bases, and 5 bases stayed unmatched. The CDR3 nucleotides are TGCAGTGCAAAACAGGGGATCTATGGCTACACCTTC. It specifies CSAKQGIYGYTF.

This clonotype was counted at least ten times. The gene calls are TRBV20-1 and TRBJ2-7; TRBD2 matches 9 bases. CDR3 length: 15 amino acids. J gave up 2 bases and V 3 bases, and 8 bases lay outside the gene matches. CDR1 is DFQATT, CDR2 SNEGSKA, per germline (reference sequence). DNA of the CDR3: TGCAGTGCTAGTGACGGCGGGGGGGTGCCCTACGAGCAGTACTTC. This translates into CSASDGGGVPYEQYF.

This clonotype appeared a few times. The genes are TRBV9 and TRBJ1-4; perhaps TRBD1 as D (5 bases). Germline V gene sequence: CDR1 SGDLS, CDR2 YYNGEE. Between the trimmed V and J ends, which lost 4 bases and 12 bases, there was a span of 19 bases. The CDR3 length is 14 residues. CDR3 region: CASSPGRLERELFF. CDR3 coding DNA: TGTGCCAGCAGCCCGGGACGGCTAGAAAGGGAACTGTTTTTT.

This clonotype was counted at least ten times. The rearrangement links TRBV7-2 to TRBJ2-5; 13 bases agree with TRBD2. Germline CDR1 reads SGHTA; CDR2 reads FQGNSA. The CDR3 is 15 amino acids. Losses at the gene ends were 4 bases for V and 4 bases for J; bases not matched to a gene: 3. The CDR3 DNA reads TGTGCCAGCAGCTGGACTAGCGGGGGTACAGAGACCCAGTACTTC. Encoded protein: CASSWTSGGTETQYF.

This clonotype was observed at least ten times. In DNA form, the CDR3 reads TGTGCCACCAGCAGAGGCCTAGCGGTGAACACCGGGGAGCTGTTTTTT. Translating gives CATSRGLAVNTGELFF. The chain uses TRBV15 and TRBJ2-2; 7 bases line up with TRBD2. Germline CDR1 LNHNV, CDR2 YYDKDF (reference sequence). The V segment lost 1 base and the J segment 1 base; nucleotides outside the gene matches: 3. The CDR3 runs 16 residues.

In this sample, this clonotype turned up many times. CDR3 in DNA: TGTGCCAGCAGTCCGGACAGGGCGGGGACCCAGTACTTC. Its protein product is CASSPDRAGTQYF. The V and J genes are TRBV2 and TRBJ2-5; 8 bases fit TRBD1. CDR1 and CDR2 from the germline V gene are SNHLY and FYNNEI. This CDR3 has 13 amino acids. The V gene end was trimmed by 5 bases and the J gene end by 7 bases; junction bases not matched to a gene: 6. The full variable domain, rest sourced from reference TRBV2 and TRBJ2-5, is EPEVTQTPSHQVTQMGQEVILRCVPISNHLYFYWYRQILGQKVEFLVSFYNNEISEKSEIFDDQFSVERPDGSNFTLKIRSTKLEDSAMYFCASSPDRAGTQYFGPGTRLLVL.

In this sample, this clonotype turned up many times. The chain joins TRBV27 to TRBJ2-6; D not certain. From germline, CDR1 is MNHEY and CDR2 SMNVEV (reference sequence). CDR3 length: 16 residues. The V gene lost 8 bases and the J gene lost 2 bases, with 16 bases spanning the gap. The CDR3 loop reads CASGRPPGAGANVLTF. CDR3 DNA: TGTGCCAGCGGACGACCTCCTGGGGCTGGGGCCAACGTCCTGACTTTC.

Ten or more counts support this clonotype. The genes are TRBV11-1 and TRBJ2-5, with a possible D match to TRBD1 (6 bases). The CDR3 covers 15 residues. Per germline, CDR1 SGHAT and CDR2 FQDESV (reference sequence). V was pared by 8 bases and J by 4 bases, with 20 bases between. CDR3 sequence (DNA): TGTGCCAGCCGAACAGGGTTTGGGATCCGAGAGACCCAGTACTTC. It translates to CASRTGFGIRETQYF.

The chain combines TRBV6-5 with TRBJ1-2, with 7 bases lining up with TRBD1. The germline V gene has CDR1 MNHEY and CDR2 SVGAGI. The V and J ends lost 0 bases and 0 bases, in that order; junction bases with no gene match: 1. This CDR3 is 15 amino acids long. The CDR3: CASSYSGTANYGYTF. The CDR3 bases are TGTGCCAGCAGTTACTCCGGGACAGCTAACTATGGCTACACCTTC.

This clonotype has ten or more counts. This chain joins TRBV11-2 and TRBJ2-7; D gene ambiguous. This CDR3 spans 13 amino acids. V shed 3 bases and J shed 3 bases, with 9 bases lying between them. Germline V gene data show CDR1 as SGHAT and CDR2 as FQNNGV. The CDR3 loop reads CASSFDTDYEQYF. As DNA, the CDR3 is TGTGCCAGCAGCTTTGACACTGACTACGAGCAGTACTTC.

Remarks on this clonotype: A much larger clone differs by one base, so this may be a read error. The chain is built from TRBV5-1 and TRBJ1-1, with D hard to call. Germline CDR1 and CDR2: SGHRS and YFSETQ. The CDR3 loop spans 14 amino acids. The CDR3, as DNA: TGCGCCGGCAGCACCAGGACGGGGAACACTGAAGCTTTCTTT. Protein sequence: CAGSTRTGNTEAFF. Full variable domain (rest looked up from reference TRBV5-1 and TRBJ1-1): KAGVTQTPRYLIKTRGQQVTLSCSPISGHRSVSWYQQTPGQGLQFLFEYFSETQRNKGNFPGRFSGRQFSNSRSEMNVSTLELGDSALYLCAGSTRTGNTEAFFGQGTRLTVV.

The chain is built from TRBV5-4 and TRBJ1-1, with D unclear. Trimming left V 6 bases short and J 5 bases short, with 14 bases between. Germline CDR1 is SGHNT and CDR2 is YYREEE (reference sequence). This CDR3 is 13 amino acids long. CDR3 protein: CASTVDGMTEAFF. CDR3 coding DNA: TGTGCCAGCACCGTAGACGGGATGACTGAAGCTTTCTTT.

This clonotype was seen at least ten times. The rearrangement links TRBV27 to TRBJ2-3; TRBD1 aligns across 7 bases. The CDR3 loop spans 15 amino acids. V was pared by 2 bases and J by 0 bases, with 2 bases of the junction left unmatched. Germline V gives CDR1 MNHEY, CDR2 SMNVEV (reference sequence). The CDR3 DNA follows: TGTGCCAGCAGTTTAACAGGGGTGAGCACAGATACGCAGTATTTT. Its protein is CASSLTGVSTDTQYF.

This clonotype was detected a few times. The genes are TRBV28 and TRBJ1-1; D gene unclear. V was cut by 5 bases and J by 11 bases, with 18 bases left in between. Germline lookup yields CDR1 MDHEN and CDR2 SYDVKM. CDR3 size: 13 residues. Here the CDR3 reads CASSKTPSLLAFF. Here the CDR3 DNA reads TGTGCCAGCAGTAAGACACCTTCTCTTCTGGCTTTCTTT.

The V call is TRBV28, the J call TRBJ2-7, with 9 nucleotides matching TRBD2. The junction had 8 bases not matched to a gene; V was cut back by 4 bases and J by 4 bases. The CDR3 is 15 residues long. Germline V gives CDR1 MDHEN, CDR2 SYDVKM. The CDR3 spells CASSSYGTSTYEQYF. The DNA of the CDR3 is TGTGCCAGCAGTTCCTACGGGACTAGCACTTACGAGCAGTACTTC.

This clonotype was picked up many times. This rearrangement joins TRBV9 to TRBJ1-1; D remains unclear. Deletions cut 0 bases from V and 0 bases from J, with 6 bases between. CDR3 length equals 14 residues. The V gene's germline CDR1 is SGDLS and CDR2 YYNGEE. CDR3 sequence (DNA): TGTGCCAGCAGCGTAGGGGTCGTGAACACTGAAGCTTTCTTT. Its protein is CASSVGVVNTEAFF. Variable domain in full (rest from reference TRBV9 and TRBJ1-1): DSGVTQTPKHLITATGQRVTLRCSPRSGDLSVYWYQQSLDQGLQFLIQYYNGEERAKGNILERFSAQQFPDLHSELNLSSLELGDSALYFCASSVGVVNTEAFFGQGTRLTVV.

This sequence joins TRBV9 and TRBJ2-2; unclear D gene. Between the trimmed V and J ends, which lost 0 bases and 6 bases, there was a span of 12 bases. Germline CDR1 reads SGDLS; CDR2 reads YYNGEE. The CDR3 runs to 15 residues. DNA for the CDR3: TGTGCCAGCAGCGTAGGAGGCAACAGCCCCGGGGAGCTGTTTTTT. As protein: CASSVGGNSPGELFF.

This clonotype was found many times. The chain has TRBV12-3 or TRBV12-4 and TRBJ1-1; 7 nucleotides align to TRBD1. CDR3 length: 14 residues. Germline trimming cut 6 bases from V and 0 bases from J; bases unmatched to any gene: 4. The CDR3 region is CASSPGGMNTEAFF. The CDR3 bases are TGTGCCAGCAGCCCAGGGGGGATGAACACTGAAGCTTTCTTT.

The genes are TRBV5-1 and TRBJ2-5, with D perhaps matching TRBD2 (6 bases). CDR3 length: 14 residues. Germline lookup yields CDR1 SGHRS and CDR2 YFSETQ. Trimming pared 3 bases from V and 1 base from J, leaving 10 bases between. Here the CDR3 reads CASSWGVVQETQYF. For the CDR3, the DNA is TGCGCCAGCAGCTGGGGGGTAGTCCAAGAGACCCAGTACTTC.

CDR3 sequence (DNA): TGCAGTGCTAGACCTCGGGTCCTCGAGCAGTACTTC. Residues: CSARPRVLEQYF. The chain recombines TRBV20-1 with TRBJ2-7; D gene unclear. Germline assignment: CDR1 DFQATT and CDR2 SNEGSKA (reference sequence). This CDR3 contains 12 residues. V was shortened by 2 bases and J by 6 bases, with 11 bases between the two germline ends.

This clonotype was detected many times. The chain carries TRBV9 and TRBJ2-7; D gene ambiguous. Trimming shortened V by 4 bases and J by 7 bases, and 6 bases separated the two germline ends. There are 10 residues in the CDR3. Germline V gives CDR1 SGDLS, CDR2 YYNGEE. CDR3 loop: CASSPLEQYF. DNA for the CDR3: TGTGCCAGCAGCCCTCTGGAGCAGTACTTC.

This clonotype has a count of ten or more. V and J are TRBV7-2 and TRBJ1-1; D unclear. The germline V gene encodes CDR1 SGHTA and CDR2 FQGNSA. The CDR3 is made up of 12 amino acids. Trimming took 3 bases from V and 2 from J, leaving 4 bases between them. For the CDR3, the DNA is TGTGCCAGCAGCTTTGGTAACACTGAAGCTTTCTTT. Amino acids: CASSFGNTEAFF.

In this sample, this clonotype turned up many times. The chain carries TRBV27 and TRBJ1-1, with no clear D. Germline CDR1 and CDR2: MNHEY and SMNVEV (reference sequence). Trimming took off 7 bases at V and 0 bases at J, with 12 bases between the two ends. This CDR3 spans 14 amino acids. The CDR3 DNA reads as TGTGCCAGCACAGAGTCCCTGTTGAACACTGAAGCTTTCTTT. Translating gives CASTESLLNTEAFF.

This clonotype occurred many times. The chain combines TRBV5-6 with TRBJ1-6; 10 bases are a match to TRBD1. The germline gives CDR1 SGHDT, CDR2 YYEEEE. The CDR3 runs to 15 residues. V lost 1 base, J lost 7 bases, and 2 bases stayed unmatched. CDR3 bases: TGTGCCAGCAGCTTGTGGGACAGGGGAAATTCACCCCTCCACTTT. Its translation: CASSLWDRGNSPLHF.

This clonotype has ten or more counts. This sequence joins TRBV9 and TRBJ2-1, with TRBD1 matching over 8 bases. CDR1 and CDR2 (germline): SGDLS, YYNGEE. The ends lost 0 bases at V and 8 bases at J; junction bases unmatched: 7. The CDR3 spans 15 residues. CDR3 sequence reads: CASSVGTGLFDEQFF. The CDR3 coding sequence is TGTGCCAGCAGCGTAGGGACAGGGCTTTTCGATGAGCAGTTCTTC.

V gene TRBV7-9 combines with J gene TRBJ2-1, with TRBD1 as a possible D gene (6 bases). Per the germline V gene, CDR1 is SEHNR and CDR2 is FQNEAQ (reference sequence). V was cut by 0 bases and J by 14 bases, with 8 bases left in between. The length of the CDR3 is 11 residues. The CDR3 region is CASSLAGGEFF. CDR3 DNA: TGTGCCAGCAGCTTAGCTGGGGGCGAGTTCTTC.

There are a few counts of this clonotype. CDR3 residues: CSARVGAGNSPLHF. Written as DNA, the CDR3 is TGCAGTGCTAGAGTCGGGGCTGGTAACTCACCCCTCCACTTT. The chain recombines TRBV20-1 with TRBJ1-6; perhaps TRBD1 as D (5 bases). Germline V CDR1 and CDR2: DFQATT, SNEGSKA (reference sequence). Deletions cut 1 base from V and 10 bases from J, with 14 bases between. This CDR3 is built from 14 residues.